Described below is a single TCR beta chain sequence and its context. The antigen it recognizes is unknown. The junction departs from the called germline gene at one end, perhaps through a read error. Without any cell sorting, total RNA and DNA were extracted together from approximately 22-30 mg of bulk tissue using the AllPrep DNA/RNA mini kit. Surgical resection was performed in China between 2015 and 2016 on about 5 patients with histopathologically diagnosed primary liver carcinoma. Chronic HBV infection was present in the patients, and the patients were treatment-naive at sampling. Each tumor was sampled at five spatially separated regions: the tumor centre plus the superior, inferior, left-lateral and right-lateral poles. According to histology, viable tumor cells made up more than 75% of every tumor sample. Pieces of fresh tumor and adjacent tissue were cut in half, with one half kept in RNAlater at -80 degrees C and the other half sent for histology.

This sample was included in a study of tumor-infiltrating lymphocytes in primary liver carcinoma (dated by TCRdb to about 2017). Concerning the study at large: Hepatocellular carcinoma (four) or combined HCC and intrahepatic cholangiocarcinoma (one) was present in the five patients, who were three men and two women aged 30 to 69 years. High reproducibility was observed for the technical replicate repertoires, with mean shared-clone rates approximately 0.9 and correlation coefficients above 0.95. Samples yielded roughly 3.65 to 7.5 million productive TCRbeta reads; read depth did not differ significantly between tissue types. TCRbeta repertoire sequencing, expression microarrays and whole-exome sequencing were combined in the study across five regions of each liver tumor, with adjacent normal tissue and blood also included. A total of about 35 specimens from 5 patients, comprising some 25 tumor regions, 5 adjacent noncancerous liver tissues and 5 peripheral blood samples, were covered by TCRbeta repertoire sequencing. Agilent mRNA microarray profiling was performed on the 25 to 30 tumor region samples to relate TCRbeta repertoire diversity to the local molecular phenotype. Tumors of the five patients were stage T1-T3 N0M0 with maximum diameters of about 4.2 to 10 cm. Broader findings and caveats from the paper: Since the samples were bulk and unsorted, there was no way to compare CD4+ and CD8+ T cell repertoires. Repertoire overlap was higher between tumor regions (mean roughly 35%) than tumor-adjacent (around 17%) or tumor-blood (about 15%) pairs, consistent with antigen-driven expansion. Only 4 or 5 patients were included in the study, and the authors note that the findings should be validated in a larger study. Because sequencing covered only the TCR beta chain and unpaired alpha chains were not captured, true repertoire diversity is likely underestimated. The top 250 clones accounted for a significantly greater share of the repertoire in tumors than in blood (p = 0.039). Only about 8-25% of top clones were present in all five regions of a tumor, suggesting spatial heterogeneity of tumor-infiltrating T cells.

A constant-region primer and ProtoScript II reverse transcriptase were used to reverse-transcribe TCRbeta-specific cDNA from roughly 0.5 ug total RNA. The TCRbeta libraries were prepared through three rounds of nested multiplex PCR following a slightly modified ARM-PCR procedure. Each of the first two PCR rounds ran for about 10 cycles using multiplex TRBV1-TRBV30 forward primers together with a Cbeta reverse primer. Sample barcodes and Illumina adapters were added in a final 25-cycle PCR using Deep VentR polymerase. Before sequencing, amplicons of 200-500 bp were gel-purified using a QIAquick gel extraction kit. An Illumina HiSeq 2500 was used to sequence the TCRbeta amplicons, generating 250-bp paired-end reads. The paper's processing steps were these. Reads were quality-trimmed with Trimmomatic v0.33, and paired reads were merged with FLASH v1.2.11 to recover full CDR3 sequences. V, D and J germline segments were assigned to the rearranged TCRbeta sequences using MiGEC v1.2.1b. Clonotype statistics, along with Shannon-Wiener diversity indices, were calculated using VDJtools v1.0.0. To cut down on sampling bias, every analysis after diversity analysis relied on just the 250 most abundant clonotypes from each sample. The public reads were run again by TCRdb, first through fastp at Q25 and then through MiXCR, and only productive beta chains were kept. Here each entry gathers all rows of one CDR3 protein and keeps the most common genes and DNA. The V and J calls and clone size come from TCRdb's table, not from the authors' own analysis. In this sample the table shows approximately 40,000 distinct CDR3 sequences, approximately 73% of which occur a single time. The ten largest make up roughly 15% of the sample.

The CDR3 numbers 10 residues from cysteine through phenylalanine. Just the 30-base CDR3 DNA is kept, in frame starting at base 1. For CDR1 and CDR2, the germline V gene lists SQVTM and ANQGSEA. This chain joins TRBV29-1 to TRBJ1-2; the D segment cannot be called with confidence. Sequencing was carried out using liver tumor tissue from sampling region 4. The cell subset or site label for this specimen denotes: tumor region T4, right-lateral pole. This sequence was found in a man aged 35 to 55 with primary liver carcinoma and hepatitis B virus infection. CDR3 protein: CSAHDGGYTF. In nucleotide form, the sequence is TGTAGCGCTCACGATGGAGGCTACACCTTC.